This T cell receptor beta chain was retrieved from a study of lymphopenia after photon versus proton radiotherapy. Study-wide results and limits: Post-nadir TCR diversity decline inversely tracked overall survival among those who died.

CDR3 length: 15 amino acids. Germline loops: CDR1 LNHDA, CDR2 SQIVND (reference sequence). V lost 4 bases to trimming and J lost 4 bases; unmatched junction nucleotides: 7. For this clone: Its cognate antigen is unknown.

Profiling relied on immunoSEQ multiplex PCR, and the TCRdb table lists in-frame clones only, not all of them. The repertoire holds about 60,000 clones, with about four fifths as singletons. Sequences were derived from peripheral blood, sampled from a patient treated with proton-based radiotherapy. The chain couples TRBV19 to TRBJ2-1, with TRBD2 identical over 7 bases. This TCR derives from a man aged 55 to 70 with pancreatic cancer. Here the CDR3 reads CASSNQGLRYNEQFF. Written as DNA, the CDR3 is TGTGCCAGTAGTAATCAGGGACTACGATACAATGAGCAGTTCTTC.